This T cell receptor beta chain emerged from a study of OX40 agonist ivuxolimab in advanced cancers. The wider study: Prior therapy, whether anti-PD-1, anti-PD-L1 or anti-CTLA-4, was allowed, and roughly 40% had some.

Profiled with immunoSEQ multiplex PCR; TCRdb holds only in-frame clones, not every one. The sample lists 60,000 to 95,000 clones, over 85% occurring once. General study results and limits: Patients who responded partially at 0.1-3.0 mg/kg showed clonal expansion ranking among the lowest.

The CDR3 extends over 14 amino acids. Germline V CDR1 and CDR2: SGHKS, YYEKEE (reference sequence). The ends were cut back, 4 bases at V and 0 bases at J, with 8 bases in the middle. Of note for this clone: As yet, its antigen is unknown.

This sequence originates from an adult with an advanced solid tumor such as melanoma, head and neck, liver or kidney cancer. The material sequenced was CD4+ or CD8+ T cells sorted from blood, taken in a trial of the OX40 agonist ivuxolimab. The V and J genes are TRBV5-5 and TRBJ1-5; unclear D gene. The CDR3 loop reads CASSRDVSNQPQHF. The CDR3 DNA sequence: TGTGCCAGCAGCAGGGATGTTAGCAATCAGCCCCAGCATTTT.